The 26 T cell receptor beta chains given below trace back to one sample, sequenced in a study of identical twins. In TCRdb, the 5' RACE reads were re-called with MiXCR into one record per CDR3 protein. The table records fewer than 250,000 distinct CDR3 sequences, roughly 7% of them present only once. This sample was shared with a second study, whose subject was yellow fever vaccine responses in identical twins.

The sample was memory (CD45RO+) T cells sorted from blood. The receptors were gathered from a woman younger than 30 in good health.

This clonotype occurred many times. The chain employs TRBV7-2 and TRBJ2-3; no clear D. V was clipped by 1 base and J by 1 base, with 12 bases between them. The CDR3 spans 16 residues. Per germline, CDR1 SGHTA and CDR2 FQGNSA. Written as DNA, the CDR3 is TGTGCCAGCAGCTTAGGTCTGGCGGTGGGCACAGATACGCAGTATTTT. It translates to CASSLGLAVGTDTQYF.

The table lists this clonotype with a few counts. This chain connects TRBV5-1 to TRBJ1-4; tentatively, D is TRBD1 (5 bases). This CDR3 has 14 residues. Per the germline V gene, CDR1 is SGHRS and CDR2 is YFSETQ. V lost 3 bases, J lost 4 bases, and 10 bases lay in between. CDR3 bases: TGCGCCAGCAGCTCAACAGGAGGTAATGAAAAACTGTTTTTT. As protein: CASSSTGGNEKLFF.

This clonotype was seen ten or more times. This rearrangement joins TRBV20-1 to TRBJ1-2; maybe TRBD1 (5 bases). Germline-derived CDR1 and CDR2 are DFQATT and SNEGSKA (reference sequence). Trimming left V 6 bases short and J 3 bases short, with 14 bases between. This CDR3 region has 13 residues. The CDR3 region has the DNA TGCAGTGCCGAACCCACGGGGCACTATGGCTACACCTTC. It encodes CSAEPTGHYGYTF.

The chain combines TRBV18 with TRBJ2-2; D is unclear. Trimming stripped 5 bases from V and 5 bases from J, with 9 bases between. Germline assignment: CDR1 KGHSH and CDR2 LQKENI. The CDR3 is 13 residues long. In DNA form, the CDR3 reads TGTGCCAGCTCAGCACGGAGAACCGGGGAGCTGTTTTTT. Protein: CASSARRTGELFF.

This clonotype was observed many times. V is TRBV7-8 and J is TRBJ2-3; perhaps TRBD2 as D (5 bases). This CDR3 comprises 16 residues. Trimming cost V 5 bases and J 4 bases, with 19 bases left between them. The germline gives CDR1 SGHVS, CDR2 FQNEAQ. CDR3 in amino acids: CASSPFLWRASDTQYF. CDR3 DNA sequence: TGTGCCAGCAGCCCCTTCCTCTGGCGGGCTTCAGATACGCAGTATTTT.

This clonotype was recorded a few times. The chain joins TRBV20-1 to TRBJ2-1, with 9 bases matching TRBD2. V lost 5 bases, J lost 4 bases, and 9 bases stayed unmatched. CDR1 is DFQATT and CDR2 is SNEGSKA in the germline V gene (reference sequence). There are 15 residues in the CDR3. In DNA, the CDR3 is TGCAGTGCTCCTTTTACTAGCGGGCGTTACAATGAGCAGTTCTTC. The encoded protein is CSAPFTSGRYNEQFF.

This clonotype was found a few times. The chain has TRBV27 and TRBJ2-7, with D perhaps being TRBD1 or TRBD2 (5 bases each). Germline CDR1 reads MNHEY; CDR2 reads SMNVEV (reference sequence). Trimming cost V 3 bases and J 3 bases, with 9 bases left between them. This CDR3 contains 13 residues. This chain's CDR3 is CASSFGTNYEQYF. CDR3 coding DNA: TGTGCCAGCAGTTTTGGGACCAACTACGAGCAGTACTTC.

This clonotype was seen ten or more times. This rearrangement joins TRBV12-3 or TRBV12-4 to TRBJ2-2, with 8 bases lining up with TRBD1. This CDR3 has 16 residues. With 3 bases clipped from V and 4 bases from J, the junction kept 7 bases outside the gene matches. Here the CDR3 DNA reads TGTGCCAGCAGTTTCACAGGGGGAGCGGGCACCGGGGAGCTGTTTTTT. It specifies CASSFTGGAGTGELFF.

This CDR3 reads CASSHSGGGDTQYF. The CDR3 DNA sequence: TGTGCCAGCAGCCATAGTGGCGGGGGAGATACGCAGTATTTT. V gene TRBV3-1 combines with J gene TRBJ2-3, with TRBD2 matching over 7 bases. The germline V gene encodes CDR1 LGHDT and CDR2 YNNKEL (reference sequence). CDR3 length: 14 amino acids. V shed 3 bases, J shed 5 bases, and the junction held 5 bases outside the gene matches.

This clonotype was detected many times. The chain links TRBV7-6 to TRBJ1-1, with a possible D match to TRBD1 (6 bases). The germline V and J ends were trimmed by 5 bases and 0 bases, with 10 bases remaining between them. The CDR3 covers 14 residues. CDR1 is SGHVS and CDR2 is FNYEAQ in the germline V gene. The CDR3 loop reads CASSPGTLNTEAFF. As DNA, the CDR3 is TGTGCCAGCAGCCCCGGGACATTGAACACTGAAGCTTTCTTT.

This clonotype occurred a few times. The chain links TRBV29-1 to TRBJ2-3, with D possibly TRBD2 on 6 matching bases. Germline V gene data show CDR1 as SQVTM and CDR2 as ANQGSEA. The ends were cut back, 8 bases at V and 2 bases at J, with 11 bases in the middle. The CDR3 is 12 amino acids. The DNA for the CDR3 is TGCAGCTTCGAGCGGGCCACAGATACGCAGTATTTT. Translating gives CSFERATDTQYF.

This clonotype came up many times. The chain employs TRBV10-3 and TRBJ1-2; 7 bases are shared with TRBD1. The germline V gene encodes CDR1 ENHRY and CDR2 SYGVKD. The CDR3 consists of 13 residues. With 6 bases clipped from V and 8 bases from J, the junction kept 9 bases outside the gene matches. The CDR3 is CAISVRTGEGYTF. In nucleotides, the CDR3 is TGTGCCATCAGCGTCCGGACAGGAGAAGGCTACACCTTC.

This clonotype was picked up a small number of times. The gene calls are TRBV27 and TRBJ1-1, with D perhaps matching TRBD1 (6 bases). Germline V gene lookup returns CDR1 MNHEY and CDR2 SMNVEV (reference sequence). Trimming took off 4 bases at V and 3 bases at J, with 9 bases between the two ends. The CDR3 is 13 amino acids. CDR3 coding DNA: TGTGCCAGCAGTTACAGGGAAGACACTGAAGCTTTCTTT. Residues: CASSYREDTEAFF.

This clonotype was detected ten times or more. The genes are TRBV10-2 and TRBJ1-5, with a tentative D call TRBD1 (5 bases). This CDR3 region has 16 residues. Between the trimmed V and J ends, which lost 2 bases and 2 bases, there was a span of 13 bases. The germline V gene has CDR1 WSHSY and CDR2 SAAADI. The CDR3 here is CASSEQGTRGNQPQHF. As DNA, the CDR3 is TGCGCCAGCAGTGAGCAGGGCACAAGGGGCAATCAGCCCCAGCATTTT.

This clonotype was seen many times. The chain is built from TRBV12-3 or TRBV12-4 and TRBJ2-6; possible D gene TRBD2, 6 bases. Trimming cost V 2 bases and J 3 bases, with 8 bases left between them. CDR3 length: 15 residues. CDR3 amino acids: CASSLRGFGANVLTF. CDR3 DNA sequence: TGTGCCAGCAGTTTACGGGGGTTTGGGGCCAACGTCCTGACTTTC.

This clonotype was detected ten times or more. This rearrangement joins TRBV12-3 or TRBV12-4 to TRBJ1-2; 9 bases align to TRBD1. The CDR3 is 16 residues long. Trimming removed 3 bases from V and 4 bases from J; junction bases left unmatched: 9. CDR3 DNA sequence: TGTGCCAGCAGTTTGGGACAGGGTGCAAACATCTATGGCTACACCTTC. This translates into CASSLGQGANIYGYTF.

This rearrangement joins TRBV29-1 to TRBJ1-2; D unresolved. The CDR3 contains 11 residues. Germline CDR1 SQVTM, CDR2 ANQGSEA. Trimming stripped 8 bases from V and 6 bases from J, with 13 bases between. The CDR3 sequence: CSTTTPDGYTF. The CDR3 DNA reads as TGCAGCACAACTACCCCTGATGGCTACACCTTC.

This clonotype was seen a handful of times. One base away lies a much larger clone, so this may be a sequencing read error. The chain joins TRBV20-1 to TRBJ2-3; 7 bases fit TRBD2. CDR1 DFQATT and CDR2 SNEGSKA come from the germline V gene (reference sequence). The CDR3 spans 16 residues. DNA of the CDR3: TGCTGTGCTAGAGGAGTAGCGGGTTGGAGCACAGATACGCAGTATTTT. Amino acid sequence: CCARGVAGWSTDTQYF.

This clonotype was seen many times. The rearrangement uses TRBV20-1 and TRBJ1-2, with D perhaps TRBD1 (5 bases). Germline V gene data show CDR1 as DFQATT and CDR2 as SNEGSKA (reference sequence). Trimming took 0 bases from V and 0 from J, leaving 14 bases between them. There are 16 residues in the CDR3. The CDR3 DNA is TGCAGTGCTAGAGATGACGGGGGGAAAACTAACTATGGCTACACCTTC. Encoded protein: CSARDDGGKTNYGYTF.

This clonotype was seen repeatedly, ten times or more. The rearrangement uses TRBV12-3 or TRBV12-4 and TRBJ2-1; 10 nucleotides agree with TRBD2. The CDR3 length is 13 residues. The ends lost 5 bases at V and 10 bases at J; junction bases unmatched: 5. The CDR3 nucleotides read TGTGCCAGCAGTCCCGGACTAGCGGTGGAGCAGTTCTTC. The encoded protein is CASSPGLAVEQFF.

The CDR3 bases are TGTGCCAGCAGCCAGTTAGAGGGCACTACCTACGAGCAGTACTTC. Its translation: CASSQLEGTTYEQYF. The gene calls are TRBV4-2 and TRBJ2-7; tentative D call: TRBD2 (5 bases). Germline lookup yields CDR1 LGHNA and CDR2 YNFKEQ. CDR3 length: 15 residues. V lost 3 bases, J lost 2 bases, and 14 bases lay in between.

This clonotype was seen at least ten times. The chain employs TRBV5-1 and TRBJ2-1, with 11 bases that match TRBD2. Germline-derived CDR1 and CDR2 are SGHRS and YFSETQ. There are 16 residues in the CDR3. Trimming removed 4 bases from V and 6 bases from J; junction bases left unmatched: 9. The CDR3 sequence is CASSGGTSGLINEQFF. CDR3 bases: TGCGCCAGCAGCGGGGGGACTAGCGGTTTAATCAATGAGCAGTTCTTC.

Only a few counts were recorded for this clonotype. The V call is TRBV6-5, the J call TRBJ2-5; D might be TRBD2 (6 bases). V lost 2 bases to trimming and J lost 7 bases, with 20 bases between them. The CDR3 has 16 amino acids. Germline V CDR1 and CDR2: MNHEY, SVGAGI. The CDR3 bases are TGTGCCAGCAGTTACATTCAGGACTATACCCCATTGACCCAGTACTTC. Translated: CASSYIQDYTPLTQYF.

This clonotype occurred many times. The gene calls are TRBV20-1 and TRBJ2-7, with 8 bases fitting TRBD1. Trimming at V came to 5 bases and at J to 4 bases, leaving 7 bases not matched to a gene. The CDR3 totals 13 residues. CDR1 is DFQATT and CDR2 is SNEGSKA in the germline V gene (reference sequence). The CDR3 coding sequence is TGCAGTGCTCTAGGACAGGGTCAGTACGAGCAGTACTTC. Translated: CSALGQGQYEQYF.

This clonotype was picked up a small number of times. The chain uses TRBV28 and TRBJ2-2; tentatively, D is TRBD2 (5 bases). The CDR3 length is 16 residues. Trimming took 6 bases from V and 4 from J, leaving 18 bases between them. Germline V gives CDR1 MDHEN, CDR2 SYDVKM. The CDR3 here is CASSIRGWKGTGELFF. The CDR3 coding sequence is TGTGCCAGCAGCATTAGAGGGTGGAAGGGCACCGGGGAGCTGTTTTTT.

This clonotype was observed at least ten times. The gene calls are TRBV12-3 or TRBV12-4 and TRBJ1-1; 10 positions agree with TRBD1. This CDR3 spans 13 amino acids. V lost 6 bases and J lost 7; bases outside the gene matches: 5. The CDR3 here is CASSRGTGVEAFF. CDR3 in DNA: TGTGCCAGCAGCCGAGGGACAGGGGTTGAAGCTTTCTTT.